A single sample is the source of the 6 T cell receptor beta chains below, sequenced in a study of Tregs in tolerant kidney transplant recipients. Sequencing used immunoSEQ multiplex PCR; TCRdb keeps in-frame clones, though not all of them. The table shows approximately 98,000 clones, with around 91% occurring only once. Sequences were derived from CD4+ T cells from blood, sampled before the transplant. The receptors were sampled from a human donor who received a combined kidney and bone marrow transplant.

The V gene is TRBV28, the J gene TRBJ1-1; D possibly corresponds to TRBD1 (6 bases). This CDR3 comprises 15 residues. Between the trimmed V and J ends, which lost 2 bases and 2 bases, there was a span of 12 bases. Germline CDR1 reads MDHEN; CDR2 reads SYDVKM. The CDR3 is CASSLIGGPNTEAFF. The DNA for the CDR3 is TGTGCCAGCAGTTTAATTGGGGGCCCTAACACTGAAGCTTTCTTT.

This chain joins TRBV5-4 and TRBJ1-2; TRBD1 is a possible D gene (6 bases). The V end was cut by 4 bases, the J end by 8 bases, with 15 bases between. The germline V gene encodes CDR1 SGHNT and CDR2 YYREEE (reference sequence). The CDR3 consists of 13 residues. The CDR3 protein is CASSPRQAYGYTF. The DNA for the CDR3 is TGTGCCAGCAGCCCTCGACAGGCTTACGGCTACACCTTC.

The J gene is TRBJ2-1, the V gene TRBV25-1; 12 nucleotides match TRBD2. The CDR3 contains 15 residues. V gave up 5 bases and J gave up 12 bases; unmatched junction bases: 11. The germline V gene encodes CDR1 MGHDK and CDR2 SYGVNS. The CDR3 DNA follows: TGTGCCAGCAGTCAGGGGAAGACTAGCGGGAGCGGGCAGTTCTTC. This encodes CASSQGKTSGSGQFF.

The chain uses TRBV7-6 and TRBJ1-1, with unresolved D. Germline V gene lookup returns CDR1 SGHVS and CDR2 FNYEAQ. CDR3 length: 14 residues. Trimming took off 1 base at V and 5 bases at J, with 11 bases between the two ends. CDR3 nucleotides: TGTGCCAGCAGCTTAGTGGCAGCCGGGACTGAAGCTTTCTTT. Its translation: CASSLVAAGTEAFF.

The chain employs TRBV10-2 and TRBJ2-1; 15 bases fit TRBD2. The germline CDR1 and CDR2 sequences are WSHSY and SAAADI. The CDR3 sequence is 19 residues long. V shed 0 bases and J 8 bases; nucleotides not matched to a gene: 11. CDR3 region: CASSESGTSGRPRPYEQFF. As DNA, the CDR3 is TGCGCCAGCAGTGAGTCCGGGACTAGCGGGAGGCCTAGGCCTTATGAGCAGTTCTTC.

This sequence joins TRBV9 and TRBJ1-5; 10 positions agree with TRBD1. Trimming took 3 bases from V and 4 from J; bases not matched to a gene: 7. The CDR3 totals 16 residues. CDR1 and CDR2 (germline): SGDLS, YYNGEE. CDR3 in amino acids: CASSAGTGVRNQPQHF. In nucleotides, the CDR3 is TGTGCCAGCAGCGCCGGGACAGGGGTGAGAAATCAGCCCCAGCATTTT.